This T cell receptor (beta chain) was sequenced during a study of T cell responses to AZD1222 COVID-19 vaccine. The repertoire was sequenced with immunoSEQ multiplex PCR; TCRdb's copy has only in-frame clones and lacks some. The top ten clones hold 5.5% to 7% of a sample with fewer than 110,000 clones, about nine tenths of them seen once. The V segment lost 7 bases and the J segment 5 bases; nucleotides outside the gene matches: 7. This CDR3 has 14 residues. Germline assignment: CDR1 LGHDT and CDR2 YNNKEL (reference sequence). This rearrangement joins TRBV3-1 (or the pseudogene TRBV3-2) to TRBJ2-5; 10 bases fit TRBD2. This material consisted of peripheral blood, taken 28 days after the second AZD1222 dose. The clonotype comes from an adult who received the AZD1222 COVID-19 vaccine. This CDR3 is CASTLAGLGETQYF. CDR3 in DNA: TGTGCCAGCACACTAGCGGGATTAGGGGAGACCCAGTACTTC.